Below are 8 T cell receptor beta chains sequenced from a single sample in a study of blood T cell repertoires in COVID-19. Measured with immunoSEQ multiplex PCR; TCRdb has only the in-frame clones, and not every one. The table shows 150,000 to 250,000 clones, with roughly 82% occurring only once. The source material was PBMCs or T cells enriched from blood (not recorded which). The source of these receptors is a middle-aged man who had recovered from COVID-19.

The genes are TRBV4-3 and TRBJ2-1, with unresolved D. V was clipped by 0 bases and J by 4 bases, with 7 bases between them. This CDR3 is built from 14 residues. CDR1 and CDR2 (germline): LGHNA, YSLEER. CDR3 in amino acids: CASSQEARYNEQFF. The CDR3 DNA sequence: TGCGCCAGCAGCCAAGAGGCTAGATACAATGAGCAGTTCTTC.

This clone was found a few times. The chain is built from TRBV19 and TRBJ1-5; D unclear. V lost 1 base and J 5 bases, leaving 12 bases between the germline ends. The germline V gene encodes CDR1 LNHDA and CDR2 SQIVND (reference sequence). The CDR3 is made up of 15 amino acids. This CDR3 reads CASSIVISGYQPQHF. The CDR3 DNA follows: TGTGCCAGTAGTATAGTAATCTCAGGCTATCAGCCCCAGCATTTT. The full variable domain, rest sourced from reference TRBV19 and TRBJ1-5, is DGGITQSPKYLFRKEGQNVTLSCEQNLNHDAMYWYRQDPGQGLRLIYYSQIVNDFQKGDIAEGYSVSREKKESFPLTVTSAQKNPTAFYLCASSIVISGYQPQHFGDGTRLSIL.

J is TRBJ1-2 and V is TRBV7-2; the D is unclear. CDR1 SGHTA and CDR2 FQGNSA come from the germline V gene. V lost 5 bases and J 6 bases, leaving 10 bases between the germline ends. The CDR3 spans 12 residues. This chain's CDR3 is CASSPYMDGYTF. The CDR3 bases are TGTGCCAGCAGCCCCTATATGGATGGCTACACCTTC.

V gene TRBV11-2 combines with J gene TRBJ2-5; the D gene is possibly TRBD2 (5 bases). Trimming shortened V by 0 bases and J by 5 bases, and 13 bases separated the two germline ends. CDR1 is SGHAT and CDR2 is FQNNGV in the germline V gene. This CDR3 region has 15 residues. CDR3 region: CASSLDRTGSETQYF. Here the CDR3 DNA reads TGTGCCAGCAGCTTAGATCGGACGGGATCGGAGACCCAGTACTTC. Full variable domain (missing parts from reference TRBV11-2 and TRBJ2-5): EAGVAQSPRYKIIEKRQSVAFWCNPISGHATLYWYQQILGQGPKLLIQFQNNGVVDDSQLPKDRFSAERLKGVDSTLKIQPAKLEDSAVYLCASSLDRTGSETQYFGPGTRLLVL.

This chain connects TRBV30 to TRBJ2-1; 14 bases are shared with TRBD2. Unmatched junction bases numbered 8, after V lost 6 bases and J lost 7 bases. This CDR3 comprises 15 residues. CDR1 and CDR2 (germline): GTSNPN, SVGIG (reference sequence). CDR3 loop: CACSVGLAGGNEQFF. The CDR3 DNA reads as TGTGCCTGTTCCGTAGGACTAGCGGGGGGAAATGAGCAGTTCTTC.

The V call is TRBV19, the J call TRBJ2-4; 10 bases match TRBD2. The CDR3 sequence is 21 residues long. V shed 4 bases and J 1 base; nucleotides not matched to a gene: 19. Per germline, CDR1 LNHDA and CDR2 SQIVND (reference sequence). CDR3 DNA: TGTGCCAGTAGTAGCGACGTGCCGGGACTAGCGACAAGAAGGGCCAAAAACATTCAGTACTTC. Its protein is CASSSDVPGLATRRAKNIQYF. The complete variable domain, with remaining parts taken from reference TRBV19 and TRBJ2-4, reads DGGITQSPKYLFRKEGQNVTLSCEQNLNHDAMYWYRQDPGQGLRLIYYSQIVNDFQKGDIAEGYSVSREKKESFPLTVTSAQKNPTAFYLCASSSDVPGLATRRAKNIQYFGAGTRLSVL.

DNA for the CDR3: TGTGCCACCAGCAGGAGGGCGGTATACAATGAGCAGTTCTTC. This gives the protein CATSRRAVYNEQFF. This chain connects TRBV15 to TRBJ2-1; D may be TRBD2 (5 bases). The CDR3 has 14 residues. V lost 3 bases and J 4 bases, leaving 10 bases between the germline ends. In germline, CDR1 is LNHNV, CDR2 YYDKDF (reference sequence).

This clone was seen only once. V and J are TRBV5-6 and TRBJ2-7; TRBD2 matches 11 bases. The J segment lost 3 bases and the V segment lost 7 bases, leaving 6 bases of the junction unmatched. CDR1 and CDR2 (germline): SGHDT, YYEEEE. The CDR3 spans 14 residues. The CDR3 is CASRPTSGSYEQYF. The CDR3 bases are TGTGCCAGCCGGCCAACTAGCGGGAGCTACGAGCAGTACTTC. The variable domain in full, completed from reference TRBV5-6 and TRBJ2-7, reads DAGVTQSPTHLIKTRGQQVTLRCSPKSGHDTVSWYQQALGQGPQFIFQYYEEEERQRGNFPDRFSGHQFPNYSSELNVNALLLGDSALYLCASRPTSGSYEQYFGPGTRLTVT.